Sequencing of this T cell receptor (beta chain) was carried out in a study of T cell changes during pregnancy in multiple sclerosis. Here immunoSEQ multiplex PCR was the method, and the copy in TCRdb shows in-frame clones only, minus some. Among about 100,000 clones listed, approximately 92% were seen once. The CDR3 sequence is 16 residues long. The V gene's germline CDR1 is ENHRY and CDR2 SYGVKD. V shed 3 bases and J 9 bases; nucleotides not matched to a gene: 6. This sequence was found in a female donor with multiple sclerosis, enrolled in a pregnancy study. This sample comprised peripheral blood, obtained in the first trimester of pregnancy. The chain employs TRBV10-3 and TRBJ2-1; 15 bases match TRBD2. CDR3 coding DNA: TGTGCCATCAGTGACGGACTAGCGGGAGGGCTAGGTGAGCAGTTCTTC. This encodes CAISDGLAGGLGEQFF.